This passage covers 27 T cell receptor beta chains from one sample sequenced in a study of T cell responses to AZD1222 COVID-19 vaccine. Measured with immunoSEQ multiplex PCR; TCRdb has only the in-frame clones, and not every one. The sample yields more than 140,000 clones, approximately 89% seen once. This sample comprised peripheral blood, obtained on day 0 of AZD1222 vaccination. These receptor sequences come from an adult in good health.

V usage is TRBV7-9 and J usage is TRBJ1-1, with 10 bases lining up with TRBD1. There are 14 residues in the CDR3. Germline V CDR1 and CDR2: SEHNR, FQNEAQ (reference sequence). The ends lost 4 bases at V and 5 bases at J; junction bases unmatched: 4. CDR3 in amino acids: CASSWTGGTTEAFF. The CDR3 DNA reads TGTGCCAGCAGCTGGACAGGGGGGACAACTGAAGCTTTCTTT.

The chain is built from TRBV4-1 and TRBJ2-7, with unresolved D. The CDR3 contains 14 residues. The V end lost 4 bases, the J end lost 7 bases, and 17 bases lay between the germline ends. Germline CDR1 is MGHRA and CDR2 is YSYEKL. CDR3: CASSPMRPPREQYF. In DNA, the CDR3 is TGCGCCAGCAGCCCAATGCGGCCTCCTAGAGAGCAGTACTTC.

A single count supports this clone. The gene calls are TRBV28 and TRBJ2-5, with a weak D call TRBD2 (7 bases). The V gene lost 3 bases and the J gene lost 9 bases, with 14 bases spanning the gap. In germline, CDR1 is MDHEN, CDR2 SYDVKM. This CDR3 has 13 residues. The CDR3 reads CASSFLGAGAQYF. The CDR3 DNA follows: TGTGCCAGCAGTTTCTTGGGGGCGGGGGCCCAGTACTTC.

On this clone: The sample contains more than one DNA sequence encoding this CDR3. The chain recombines TRBV6-2 or TRBV6-3 with TRBJ2-2, with a weak D call TRBD1 (6 bases). Germline CDR1 is MNHEY and CDR2 is SVGEGT. The CDR3 is 15 amino acids. Trimming stripped 2 bases from V and 0 bases from J, with 7 bases between. The CDR3 DNA follows: TGTGCCAGCAGTTACGGGACATCGAACACCGGGGAGCTGTTTTTT. This gives the protein CASSYGTSNTGELFF.

CDR3 bases: TGTGCCAGCAGCCCCCAGGTGTTTGGGACTGAGCAGTTCTTC. Translation gives CASSPQVFGTEQFF. J is TRBJ2-1 and V is TRBV7-8; either TRBD1 or TRBD2 may supply D (5 bases each). The CDR3 is 14 residues long. Trimming shortened V by 5 bases and J by 9 bases, and 17 bases separated the two germline ends. The V gene's germline CDR1 is SGHVS and CDR2 FQNEAQ.

The J gene is TRBJ1-2, the V gene TRBV12-3 or TRBV12-4; D not certain. This CDR3 region has 13 residues. The V and J ends lost 1 base and 3 bases respectively, with 6 bases between them. CDR3 in DNA: TGTGCCAGCAGTTTAGACAGACACTATGGCTACACCTTC. It is translated as CASSLDRHYGYTF.

This clone was recorded once. The chain recombines TRBV6-4 with TRBJ2-2; a possible D gene is TRBD1 (6 bases). Trimming pared 6 bases from V and 4 bases from J, leaving 15 bases between. Germline assignment: CDR1 MRHNA and CDR2 SNTAGT. The CDR3 is 15 residues long. The DNA for the CDR3 is TGTGCCAGCAGGCTTCTTGCAGGGGCCACCGGGGAGCTGTTTTTT. This sequence encodes CASRLLAGATGELFF.

The J gene is TRBJ1-2, the V gene TRBV18; TRBD1 matches 8 bases. Germline V gives CDR1 KGHSH, CDR2 LQKENI. This CDR3 comprises 19 residues. V was pared by 2 bases and J by 4 bases, with 18 bases of the junction left unmatched. The CDR3 DNA sequence: TGTGCCAGCTCACCAAGTATTGTAGGACAGGGTGTGCGGCGCTATGGCTACACCTTC. It encodes CASSPSIVGQGVRRYGYTF.

The V call is TRBV21-1, the J call TRBJ2-3; the table's D call, TRBD1, has no DNA check behind it. TRBV21-1 is annotated as a pseudogene. The CDR3 has 16 amino acids. CDR3 sequence: CASSPARGSNTDTQYF. In nucleotides, the CDR3 is TGTGCCAGCAGCCCAGCCAGGGGTTCTAACACAGATACGCAGTATTTT.

J is TRBJ1-1 and V is TRBV5-1; D remains unclear. V shed 0 bases and J shed 10 bases, with 13 bases lying between them. This CDR3 is built from 13 residues. Per germline, CDR1 SGHRS and CDR2 YFSETQ. The CDR3 region has the DNA TGCGCCAGCAGCTTGGGGGGAGGAGTGTCAGCTTTCTTT. Translating it yields CASSLGGGVSAFF. Complete variable domain (other parts from reference TRBV5-1 and TRBJ1-1): KAGVTQTPRYLIKTRGQQVTLSCSPISGHRSVSWYQQTPGQGLQFLFEYFSETQRNKGNFPGRFSGRQFSNSRSEMNVSTLELGDSALYLCASSLGGGVSAFFGQGTRLTVV.

V is TRBV7-3 and J is TRBJ2-7; TRBD2 matches 12 bases. The CDR3 has 18 amino acids. Germline V gives CDR1 SGHTA, CDR2 FQGTGA. V dropped 2 bases and J dropped 1; count of bases not matched to a gene: 9. CDR3 coding DNA: TGTGCCAGCAGCTTAGAAACAGCGCTAGCGGGAGGGTCCTACGAGCAGTACTTC. Residues: CASSLETALAGGSYEQYF.

The V gene is TRBV7-9, the J gene TRBJ2-7, with a possible D match to TRBD2 (6 bases). This CDR3 comprises 15 residues. Trimming stripped 5 bases from V and 1 base from J, with 15 bases between. Looked up from germline, CDR1 is SEHNR and CDR2 is FQNEAQ (reference sequence). Here the CDR3 DNA reads TGTGCCAGCAGCCCCCCAGGGAGGAGATCCTACGAGCAGTACTTC. Translating it yields CASSPPGRRSYEQYF.

The rearrangement links TRBV6-5 to TRBJ1-1; no definite D call. V was cut by 4 bases and J by 1 base, with 10 bases left in between. Germline CDR1 MNHEY, CDR2 SVGAGI. The CDR3 runs 14 residues. CDR3 sequence reads: CASSSRRGNTEAFF. CDR3 sequence (DNA): TGTGCCAGCAGTTCCCGTCGAGGGAACACTGAAGCTTTCTTT.

V and J are TRBV18 and TRBJ2-3, with D unresolved. The CDR3 spans 11 residues. Germline CDR1 is KGHSH and CDR2 is LQKENI. V dropped 0 bases and J dropped 10 bases, with 5 bases sitting between them. CDR3 residues: CASSPPRSQYF. CDR3 nucleotide sequence: TGTGCCAGCTCACCACCTAGATCGCAGTATTTT.

The chain combines TRBV25-1 with TRBJ1-2, with D maybe TRBD1 (5 bases). Germline values: CDR1 MGHDK, CDR2 SYGVNS. CDR3 length equals 13 residues. Trimming cost V 0 bases and J 4 bases, with 6 bases left between them. CDR3: CASSEYGGYGYTF. The CDR3 region has the DNA TGTGCCAGCAGTGAATATGGGGGCTATGGCTACACCTTC.

This clone was found a few times. The genes are TRBV7-3 and TRBJ2-1; D remains ambiguous. Germline lookup yields CDR1 SGHTA and CDR2 FQGTGA. Trimming took off 2 bases at V and 0 bases at J, with 11 bases between the two ends. The CDR3 is 16 amino acids. The CDR3 is CASSLLGRSSYNEQFF. Here the CDR3 DNA reads TGTGCCAGCAGCTTACTCGGCAGGAGCTCCTACAATGAGCAGTTCTTC.

The chain combines TRBV5-4 with TRBJ1-2, with 9 bases aligning to TRBD1. This CDR3 has 14 residues. Germline V gene sequence: CDR1 SGHNT, CDR2 YYREEE (reference sequence). V trimming: 5 bases; J trimming: 8 bases; junction bases outside the gene matches: 10. Written as DNA, the CDR3 is TGTGCCAGCAGTCTGGGGACAGGGCTTGACGGCTACACCTTC. This translates into CASSLGTGLDGYTF.

The genes are TRBV28 and TRBJ2-5; D uncertain. CDR3 size: 13 residues. The germline V gene has CDR1 MDHEN and CDR2 SYDVKM. Deletions cut 6 bases from V and 5 bases from J, with 13 bases between. CDR3 sequence (DNA): TGTGCCAGCAGCGCCTTTAACGGGGAGACCCAGTACTTC. Translated: CASSAFNGETQYF.

The DNA of the CDR3 is TGTGCCAGCAGCCCACTAGGGACATCCACATCCTACGAGCAGTACTTC. Translating gives CASSPLGTSTSYEQYF. The chain couples TRBV14 to TRBJ2-7, with D tentatively TRBD1 (6 bases). This CDR3 has 16 amino acids. Germline V gene lookup returns CDR1 SGHDN and CDR2 FVKESK. V was pared by 4 bases and J by 1 base, with 17 bases between.

V usage is TRBV5-1 and J usage is TRBJ1-1; D not resolved. The CDR3 length is 13 residues. Germline CDR1 is SGHRS and CDR2 is YFSETQ. V was cut by 2 bases and J by 5 bases, with 10 bases left in between. The CDR3 here is CASSLRGETEAFF. The CDR3 bases are TGCGCCAGCAGCTTACGCGGAGAAACTGAAGCTTTCTTT.

The CDR3 nucleotides are TGTGCCAGCTCACCACGAGGGGATAGCTACAATGAGCAGTTCTTC. Its protein is CASSPRGDSYNEQFF. The chain joins TRBV18 to TRBJ2-1; the D gene could be TRBD1 or TRBD2 (5 bases each). Germline V gene data show CDR1 as KGHSH and CDR2 as LQKENI. CDR3 length equals 15 residues. Trimming pared 1 base from V and 3 bases from J, leaving 10 bases between.

This clone has a single count. This chain links TRBV11-3 with TRBJ2-3, with TRBD2 as a possible D gene (6 bases). The CDR3 covers 13 residues. The V end was cut by 2 bases, the J end by 5 bases, with 8 bases between. Per germline, CDR1 SGHNT and CDR2 YENEEA. The DNA for the CDR3 is TGTGCCAGCAGCTTAAACGGGAGAGATACGCAGTATTTT. This encodes CASSLNGRDTQYF.

The chain joins TRBV29-1 to TRBJ2-1; a possible D gene is TRBD1 (5 bases). Deletions cut 1 base from V and 8 bases from J, with 15 bases between. CDR3 size: 14 residues. Germline CDR1 is SQVTM and CDR2 is ANQGSEA. CDR3 in DNA: TGCAGCGTTGAAGCCCAGGGTGGAATCGATGAGCAGTTCTTC. It is translated as CSVEAQGGIDEQFF.

This clone was counted between two and nine times. V gene TRBV7-8 combines with J gene TRBJ1-1; a possible D gene is TRBD1 (5 bases). CDR3 length: 11 amino acids. The germline V and J ends were trimmed by 5 bases and 10 bases, with 11 bases remaining between them. Germline V gene sequence: CDR1 SGHVS, CDR2 FQNEAQ. The CDR3 DNA reads as TGTGCCAGCAGCCCAGGGTACGGAGCTTTCTTT. It is translated as CASSPGYGAFF.

The V gene is TRBV11-1, the J gene TRBJ2-2; D possibly uses TRBD1 or TRBD2 (6 bases each). The CDR3 is 16 amino acids. V lost 4 bases to trimming and J lost 3 bases, with 15 bases between them. In germline, CDR1 is SGHAT, CDR2 FQDESV (reference sequence). The CDR3 DNA is TGTGCCAGCAGCTACTTGGGGGGCTACGACACCGGGGAGCTGTTTTTT. This gives the protein CASSYLGGYDTGELFF.

This rearrangement joins TRBV18 to TRBJ2-5; D is perhaps TRBD1 (6 bases). CDR1 and CDR2 (germline): KGHSH, LQKENI. The CDR3 extends over 17 amino acids. The V gene lost 3 bases and the J gene lost 1 base, with 18 bases spanning the gap. Written as DNA, the CDR3 is TGTGCCAGCTCACCTCTACAGGGTTCCCCTTTCCAAGAGACCCAGTACTTC. This codes for CASSPLQGSPFQETQYF.

This chain connects TRBV2 to TRBJ2-1; no reliable D call. The germline V and J ends were trimmed by 8 bases and 6 bases, with 14 bases remaining between them. This CDR3 has 13 residues. The V gene's germline CDR1 is SNHLY and CDR2 FYNNEI. CDR3 in DNA: TGTGCCAGCCCTCTATACCCGGGCAATGAGCAGTTCTTC. This sequence encodes CASPLYPGNEQFF.